This TCR beta chain was captured in a study of regulatory T cells in long-lasting Graves disease. Study overall: Newly diagnosed Graves' patients took antithyroid drugs under 3 months.

HTBI primers from iRepertoire and Arm-PCR of CDR3 regions yielded the TCR beta libraries. Source study methods: Gene usage covered some 60 TRBV and roughly 14 TRBJ segments. TCRdb processed the multiplex PCR reads anew with MiXCR; each CDR3 protein has one entry. In this record, the V and J calls reflect TCRdb's handling and not the investigators' own analysis. The sample consists of 620,000 or so distinct CDR3 sequences, approximately 15% of them appearing once. V was trimmed by 6 bases and J by 6 bases, leaving 18 bases between them. Germline CDR1 and CDR2: MNHEY and SMNVEV (reference sequence). This CDR3 comprises 15 residues. Study-wide results and caveats: Among samples with persistent disease, TRBV28, TRBJ1-2 and TRBJ2-5 were favored. Sharing of public clonotypes was greater in persistent patients (about 3,000) than in new patients (about 970).

Notes on this clonotype: Its antigen remains unknown.

The sample's time point: newly diagnosed GD, antithyroid drugs for less than 3 months. PBMCs provided the RNA from which the TCR library was made. These records were also assigned to another study, of T cells in Graves' hyperthyroidism and ophthalmopathy.

The chain combines TRBV27 with TRBJ2-1, with a tentative D call TRBD1 (5 bases). This clonotype originated in a woman aged 25 to 39 with Graves disease. The sequencing here drew on peripheral blood mononuclear cells (PBMCs), taken at new diagnosis, from a patient treated with antithyroid drugs. CDR3 bases: TGTGCCAGCAGCGGATCAGGGTTTGTTGGCAATGAGCAGTTCTTC. Protein product: CASSGSGFVGNEQFF.